This T cell receptor (beta chain) was obtained from a study of blood T cell repertoires in COVID-19. Study in general: Researchers got acute and convalescent COVID-19 samples from the United States, Italy and Spain. Sample material is recorded as cDNA or gDNA derived from T cells, B-cell-depleted T cells, or PBMCs.

V lost 0 bases to trimming and J lost 6 bases, with 12 bases between them. Per the germline V gene, CDR1 is SNHLY and CDR2 is FYNNEI. This CDR3 is 14 amino acids long. As handled by the study authors: Researchers report that nucleated cell counts were estimated from reference gene primer amplification. Libraries were prepared by immunoSEQ multiplex PCR; TCRdb keeps only in-frame clonotypes and omits some of them. That table is the source of V, J and clone size, and D and trimming were worked out from the DNA. This table has more than 20,000 clones, nearly 90% appearing once. The sequencing sample was made of peripheral blood. The V call is TRBV2, the J call TRBJ2-7; the D gene is possibly TRBD2 (6 bases). This TCR came from a man in his sixties or seventies with acute or convalescent COVID-19. CDR3 loop: CASSEALRGSEQYF. The CDR3 DNA reads as TGTGCCAGCAGTGAAGCGCTTCGGGGGTCCGAGCAGTACTTC. The whole variable domain, remainder taken from reference TRBV2 and TRBJ2-7, is EPEVTQTPSHQVTQMGQEVILRCVPISNHLYFYWYRQILGQKVEFLVSFYNNEISEKSEIFDDQFSVERPDGSNFTLKIRSTKLEDSAMYFCASSEALRGSEQYFGPGTRLTVT.